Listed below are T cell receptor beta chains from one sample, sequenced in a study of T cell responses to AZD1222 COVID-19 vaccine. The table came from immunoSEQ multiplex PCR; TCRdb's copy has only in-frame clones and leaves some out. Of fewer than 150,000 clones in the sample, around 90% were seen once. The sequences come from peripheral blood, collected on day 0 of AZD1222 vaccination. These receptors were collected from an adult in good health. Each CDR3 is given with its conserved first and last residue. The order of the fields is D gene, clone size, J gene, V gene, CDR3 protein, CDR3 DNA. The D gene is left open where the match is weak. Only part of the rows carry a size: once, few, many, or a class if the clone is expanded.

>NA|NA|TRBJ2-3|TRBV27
CASSPLRSGGRPSTDTQYF
TGTGCCAGCAGCCCCCTCCGGAGCGGAGGACGCCCAAGCACAGATACGCAGTATTTT
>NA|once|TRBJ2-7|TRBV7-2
CASSSRLVSYEQYF
TGTGCCAGCAGCTCACGACTGGTCTCCTACGAGCAGTACTTC
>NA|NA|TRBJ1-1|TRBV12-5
CASGLEMNTEAFF
TGTGCTAGTGGCTTGGAAATGAACACTGAAGCTTTCTTT
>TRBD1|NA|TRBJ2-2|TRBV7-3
CASSSGTGGTGELFF
TGTGCCAGCAGCTCCGGGACAGGGGGCACCGGGGAGCTGTTTTTT
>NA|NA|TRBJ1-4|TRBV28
CASRRFGGGGRNEKLFF
TGTGCCAGCAGGCGTTTCGGGGGAGGGGGTAGAAATGAAAAACTGTTTTTT
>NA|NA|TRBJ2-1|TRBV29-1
CSVQARLVLHSYNEQFF
TGCAGCGTTCAAGCCCGCCTGGTACTACACTCCTACAATGAGCAGTTCTTC
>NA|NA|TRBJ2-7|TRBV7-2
CASSSRPIGKGGSYEQYF
TGTGCCAGCAGCTCACGGCCGATCGGAAAAGGGGGGAGCTACGAGCAGTACTTC
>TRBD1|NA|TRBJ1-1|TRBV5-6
CASSLVQGAETEAFF
TGTGCCAGCAGCTTGGTTCAGGGGGCGGAAACTGAAGCTTTCTTT
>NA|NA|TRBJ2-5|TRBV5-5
CASSSTGSLVETQYF
TGTGCCAGCAGCTCCACAGGGAGTTTAGTCGAGACCCAGTACTTC
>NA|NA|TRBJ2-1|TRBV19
CASSPGLPHHYNEQFF
TGTGCCAGTAGTCCGGGACTCCCTCACCACTACAATGAGCAGTTCTTC
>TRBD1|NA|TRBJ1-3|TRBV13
CASSSGQGRHSGNTIYF
TGTGCCAGCAGCTCCGGACAGGGCCGACACTCTGGAAACACCATATATTTT
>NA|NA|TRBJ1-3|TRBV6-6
CASSYSGGNTIYF
TGTGCCAGCAGTTACTCAGGGGGAAACACCATATATTTT
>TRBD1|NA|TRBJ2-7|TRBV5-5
CASSPGQSYEQYF
TGTGCCAGCAGCCCGGGACAGTCCTACGAGCAGTACTTC
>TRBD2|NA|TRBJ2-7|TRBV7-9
CASSSRLAGYEQYF
TGTGCCAGCAGCTCCCGACTAGCGGGGTACGAGCAGTACTTC
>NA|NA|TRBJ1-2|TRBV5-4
CASSLSRGYGYTF
TGTGCCAGCAGCTTAAGCAGGGGCTATGGCTACACCTTC
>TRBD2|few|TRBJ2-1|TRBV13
CASSLYSRTSGRGSYNEQFF
TGTGCCAGCAGCCTGTATAGTAGGACTAGCGGGAGGGGATCCTACAATGAGCAGTTCTTC
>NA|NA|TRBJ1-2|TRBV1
CTSSQDAFGSRTLANYGYTF
TGCACCAGCAGCCAAGATGCGTTCGGCAGCCGGACCCTTGCTAACTATGGCTACACCTTC
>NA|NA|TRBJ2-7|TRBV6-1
CASSEHRTEQYF
TGTGCCAGCAGTGAACACAGGACCGAGCAGTACTTC
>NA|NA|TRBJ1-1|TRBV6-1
CASSVPRGGRGTEAFF
TGTGCCAGCAGTGTACCCCGGGGGGGCCGGGGCACTGAAGCTTTCTTT
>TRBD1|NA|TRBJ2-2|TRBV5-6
CASSLTGQGGAGELFF
TGTGCCAGCAGCTTAACGGGACAGGGGGGCGCCGGGGAGCTGTTTTTT
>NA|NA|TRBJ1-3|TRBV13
CASSLRRGRIAGNTIYF
TGTGCCAGCAGCTTAAGGCGGGGGCGAATCGCTGGAAACACCATATATTTT
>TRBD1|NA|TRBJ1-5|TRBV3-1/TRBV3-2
CASSQGQGRQPQHF
TGTGCCAGCAGCCAAGGACAGGGACGTCAGCCCCAGCATTTT
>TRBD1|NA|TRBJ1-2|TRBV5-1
CASSSGQGASYGYTF
TGCGCCAGCAGCTCGGGACAGGGGGCAAGCTATGGCTACACCTTC
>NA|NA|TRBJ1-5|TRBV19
CASSTQGSNQPQHF
TGTGCCAGTAGTACTCAGGGGAGCAATCAGCCCCAGCATTTT
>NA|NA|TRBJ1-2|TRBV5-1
CASSPGDLYGYTF
TGCGCCAGCAGCCCAGGGGACCTCTATGGCTACACCTTC
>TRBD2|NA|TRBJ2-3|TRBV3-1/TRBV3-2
CASSLAGTTDTQYF
TGTGCCAGCAGCCTAGCGGGGACCACAGATACGCAGTATTTT
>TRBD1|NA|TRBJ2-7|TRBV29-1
CSVEEQGASYEQYF
TGCAGCGTTGAAGAACAGGGGGCAAGCTACGAGCAGTACTTC
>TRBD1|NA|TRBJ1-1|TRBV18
CASSPRQGARGTEAFF
TGTGCCAGCTCACCTAGACAGGGGGCGAGGGGGACTGAAGCTTTCTTT
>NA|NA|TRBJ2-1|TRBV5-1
CASYGKGTFNEQFF
TGCGCCAGTTACGGGAAGGGGACCTTCAATGAGCAGTTCTTC
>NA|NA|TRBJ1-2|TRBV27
CASSLRQENYGYTF
TGTGCCAGCAGCCTTAGACAGGAAAACTATGGCTACACCTTC
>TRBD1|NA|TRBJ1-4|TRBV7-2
CASSPRDRGANEKLFF
TGTGCCAGCAGCCCCCGGGACAGGGGGGCTAATGAAAAACTGTTTTTT